The clone carrying this T cell receptor beta chain was detected a few times. The antigen is not known. These data come from a study of T-cell reconstitution after alpha-beta-depleted transplantation in children. Researchers prepared the TCRbeta library using unique molecular identifiers, the study reports. TCRdb reanalysed the PCR reads using MiXCR and keeps one entry per CDR3 protein. The table includes about 600,000 distinct CDR3 sequences, roughly 23% detected once. Study results and limitations: T-cell numbers and diversity one year post-transplant derived largely from freshly generated T cells. Reportedly, roughly two months post-transplant, alpha-beta T cells arose from several hundred expanded graft clones.

V lost 3 bases to trimming and J lost 6 bases; unmatched junction nucleotides: 21. Germline values: CDR1 DFQATT, CDR2 SNEGSKA (reference sequence). This CDR3 has 19 amino acids. The rearrangement joins TRBV20-1 to TRBJ1-1, with TRBD1 matching 11 bases. The TCR originated in a boy under two years old who had a stem cell transplant for acute myeloid leukemia, so the T cells may come from the graft donor. The input for sequencing was PBMCs, mostly from graft donor cells, taken 360 days after TCRalphabeta/CD19-depleted stem cell transplant. CDR3 in DNA: TGCAGTGCTAGTAGTATTAGACTGCCTCTACCGGGACAGGGGGCTGAAGCTTTCTTT. Its translation: CSASSIRLPLPGQGAEAFF.